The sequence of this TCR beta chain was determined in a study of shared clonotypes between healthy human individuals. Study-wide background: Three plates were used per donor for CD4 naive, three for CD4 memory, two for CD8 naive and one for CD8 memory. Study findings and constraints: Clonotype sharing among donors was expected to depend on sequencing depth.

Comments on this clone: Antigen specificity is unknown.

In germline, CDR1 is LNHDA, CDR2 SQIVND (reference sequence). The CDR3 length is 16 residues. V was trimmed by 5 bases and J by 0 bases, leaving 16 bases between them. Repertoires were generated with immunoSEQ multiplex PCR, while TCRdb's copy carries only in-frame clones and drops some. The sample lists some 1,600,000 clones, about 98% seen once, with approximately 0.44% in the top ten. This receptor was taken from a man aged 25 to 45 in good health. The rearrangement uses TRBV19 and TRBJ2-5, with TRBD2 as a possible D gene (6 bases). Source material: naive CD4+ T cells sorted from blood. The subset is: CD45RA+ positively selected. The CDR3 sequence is CASSYGAGGYQETQYF. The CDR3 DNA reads TGTGCCAGTAGTTACGGGGCTGGGGGGTACCAAGAGACCCAGTACTTC.